This TCR beta chain came from a study of T cells expressing NK-cell markers. Each CDR3 protein gets one entry in TCRdb, which reprocessed the 5' RACE reads and gives no DNA. This table lists about 150,000 distinct CDR3 sequences. The CDR3 has 19 amino acids. CDR1 SGHRS and CDR2 YFSETQ come from the germline V gene. Input material: blood T cells: a sorted CD56 or NKG2C T cell subset, CD4+ or CD8+ T cells, or bulk PBMC T cells (not recorded which). The V gene is TRBV5-1, the J gene TRBJ2-1; TCRdb reports TRBD2, a call that lacks DNA to check it against. The receptor's source is a woman aged 45-59 years in good health. The CDR3 here is CASSSPLAGGESSYNEQFF.